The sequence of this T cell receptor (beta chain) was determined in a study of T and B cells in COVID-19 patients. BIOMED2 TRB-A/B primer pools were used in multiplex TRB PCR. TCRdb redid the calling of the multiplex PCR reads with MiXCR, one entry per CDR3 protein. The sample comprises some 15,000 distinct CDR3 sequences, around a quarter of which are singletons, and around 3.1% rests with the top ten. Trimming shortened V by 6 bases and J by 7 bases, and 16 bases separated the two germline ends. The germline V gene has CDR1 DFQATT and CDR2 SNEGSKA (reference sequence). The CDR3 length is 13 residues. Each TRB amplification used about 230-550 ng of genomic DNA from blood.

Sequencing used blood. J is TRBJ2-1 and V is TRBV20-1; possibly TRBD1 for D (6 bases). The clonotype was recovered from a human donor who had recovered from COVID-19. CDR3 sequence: CSAHISQGNEQFF. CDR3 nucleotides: TGCAGTGCCCACATTTCACAGGGAAATGAGCAGTTCTTC.